This T cell receptor beta chain was observed in a study of human T cells and chemical hapten exposure. At the level of the study: After 6 days, upper back 0.01% DPC patch tests were scored.

The germline V gene encodes CDR1 KGHDR and CDR2 SFDVKD. The CDR3 spans 13 residues. Trimming left V 5 bases short and J 13 bases short, with 19 bases between. Noted time point: patch test 3, about 24 weeks after DPC sensitization. Treatment meaning: therapeutic diphenylcyclopropenone sensitization with weekly scalp DPC. TCRdb reprocessed the RACE reads via MiXCR and lists one record per CDR3 protein. Of around 150,000 distinct CDR3 sequences listed, around a quarter are singletons. The chain couples TRBV24-1 to TRBJ1-2; a weak D match, TRBD1 (6 bases). This TCR was sampled from a woman aged 18-29 years with alopecia areata. Some clones in this sample may be carry-over from other donors' samples. The source material was whole blood, sampled in connection with sensitization to the hapten diphenylcyclopropenone (DPC). CDR3 DNA sequence: TGTGCCACCAGTGCCCGACATGGGGGGCGTTTCACCTTC. Translating gives CATSARHGGRFTF.